This T cell receptor (beta chain) was obtained from a study of neurological immune-mediated disorders. V was cut by 0 bases and J by 0 bases, with 7 bases left in between. The CDR3 contains 15 residues. Germline CDR1 is SGHRS and CDR2 is YFSETQ. Sequencing of 15-18 subjects in each run yielded over 180 million TCR-beta sequences. TCRdb fed the 5' RACE reads into MiXCR, producing one record per CDR3 protein. The table lists 78,000 or so distinct CDR3 sequences, less than 5.5% of them singletons. On this clonotype: A much larger clone sits a single nucleotide away, making a read error possible. In this CDR3 the conserved last residue, phenylalanine or tryptophan, is missing, so a read error is likely.

V is TRBV5-1 and J is TRBJ1-5; unclear D gene. The TCR sequence derives from a woman in her twenties or thirties with multiple sclerosis. Sequenced material: PBMCs. CDR3 in amino acids: CASSLAGYSNQPQHC. The DNA for the CDR3 is TGCGCCAGCAGCTTGGCCGGGTATAGCAATCAGCCCCAGCATTGT.